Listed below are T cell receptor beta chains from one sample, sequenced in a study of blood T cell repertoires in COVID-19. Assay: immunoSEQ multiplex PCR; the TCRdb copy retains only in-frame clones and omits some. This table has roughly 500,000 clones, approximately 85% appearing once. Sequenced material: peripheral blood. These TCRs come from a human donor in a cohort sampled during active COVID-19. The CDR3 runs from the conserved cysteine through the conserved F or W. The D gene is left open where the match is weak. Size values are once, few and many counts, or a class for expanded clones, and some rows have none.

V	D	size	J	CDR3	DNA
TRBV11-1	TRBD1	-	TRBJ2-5	CASSLGGTVQETQYF	TGTGCCAGCAGCTTAGGAGGGACAGTTCAAGAGACCCAGTACTTC
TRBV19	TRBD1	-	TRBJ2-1	CASSLRDRGGGWQFF	TGTGCCAGTAGCCTCCGGGACAGGGGGGGAGGGTGGCAGTTCTTC
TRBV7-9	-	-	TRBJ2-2	CASSSTQIANTGELFF	TGTGCCAGCAGCTCCACACAGATCGCGAACACCGGGGAGCTGTTTTTT
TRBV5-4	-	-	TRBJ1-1	CASSPKGPGRTMNTEAFF	TGTGCCAGCAGCCCGAAGGGGCCTGGCAGGACGATGAACACTGAAGCTTTCTTT
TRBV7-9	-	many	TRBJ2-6	CASSTSGANVLTF	TGTGCCAGCAGCACATCCGGGGCCAACGTCCTGACTTTC
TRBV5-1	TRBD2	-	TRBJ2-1	CASSTGTSGRAGGDEQFF	TGCGCCAGCAGCACCGGGACTAGCGGGAGGGCCGGGGGCGATGAGCAGTTCTTC
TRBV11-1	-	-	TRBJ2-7	CASSLGRYEQYF	TGTGCCAGCAGCCTTGGGCGCTACGAGCAGTACTTC
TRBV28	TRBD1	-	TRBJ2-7	CASSSPGQTYEQYF	TGTGCCAGCAGTTCCCCGGGACAGACCTACGAGCAGTACTTC
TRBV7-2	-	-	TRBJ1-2	CASSRREGGEYGYTF	TGTGCCAGCAGCCGCCGGGAGGGGGGAGAGTATGGCTACACCTTC
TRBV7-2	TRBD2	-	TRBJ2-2	CASSDLGLAGIRGGELFF	TGTGCCAGCAGCGACCTAGGACTAGCGGGTATCCGTGGGGGGGAGCTGTTTTTT
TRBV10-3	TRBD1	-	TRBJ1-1	CAIRRGTENTEAFF	TGTGCCATCAGGAGAGGGACAGAGAACACTGAAGCTTTCTTT
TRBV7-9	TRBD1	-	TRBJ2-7	CASSRDRGLDEQYF	TGTGCCAGCAGCCGGGACAGGGGATTGGACGAGCAGTACTTC
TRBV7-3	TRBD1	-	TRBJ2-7	CASSLTPGQGDSYEQYF	TGTGCCAGCAGCTTAACGCCTGGACAGGGCGATTCCTACGAGCAGTACTTC
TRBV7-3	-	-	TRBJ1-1	CASSQGMNTEAFF	TGTGCCAGCAGCCAGGGGATGAACACTGAAGCTTTCTTT
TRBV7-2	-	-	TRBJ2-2	CASSFSRGVNTGELFF	TGTGCCAGCAGCTTTAGCCGAGGCGTTAACACCGGGGAGCTGTTTTTT
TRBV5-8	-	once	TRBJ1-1	CASSLWQGGEAFF	TGTGCCAGCAGCTTGTGGCAGGGCGGTGAAGCTTTCTTT
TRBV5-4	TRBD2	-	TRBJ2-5	CASSPAGLAGWETQYF	TGTGCCAGCAGCCCCGCGGGACTAGCGGGATGGGAGACCCAGTACTTC
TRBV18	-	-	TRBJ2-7	CASSPNQALGEQYF	TGTGCCAGCTCACCGAATCAGGCTCTCGGCGAGCAGTACTTC
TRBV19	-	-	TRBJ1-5	CATAASGNQPQHF	TGTGCCACAGCGGCCTCAGGAAATCAGCCCCAGCATTTT
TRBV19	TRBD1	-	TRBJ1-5	CASSNGLNRGSNQPQHF	TGTGCCAGTAGTAACGGTCTGAACAGGGGAAGCAATCAGCCCCAGCATTTT
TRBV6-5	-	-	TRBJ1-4	CASSFGAREDEKLFF	TGTGCCAGCAGTTTCGGGGCACGGGAGGATGAAAAACTGTTTTTT
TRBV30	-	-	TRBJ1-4	CAWSLDMEEKLFF	TGTGCCTGGAGTTTGGACATGGAGGAAAAACTGTTTTTT
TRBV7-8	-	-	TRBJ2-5	CASSLHGGLKETQYF	TGTGCCAGCAGCCTCCATGGCGGACTAAAGGAGACCCAGTACTTC
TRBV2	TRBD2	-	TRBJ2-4	CASRVNSGRGDIQYF	TGTGCCAGCAGAGTTAATAGCGGGAGAGGAGACATTCAGTACTTC
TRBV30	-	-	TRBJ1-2	CACEATAGYTF	TGTGCCTGCGAGGCAACGGCTGGCTACACCTTC
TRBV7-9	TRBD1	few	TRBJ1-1	CASSLQGGTEAFF	TGTGCCAGCAGCTTACAGGGGGGTACTGAAGCTTTCTTT
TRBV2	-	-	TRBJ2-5	CASTRQADQYF	TGTGCCAGCACGCGCCAGGCAGACCAGTACTTC
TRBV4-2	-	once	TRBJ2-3	CASSQETGFIPPSYTDTQYF	TGTGCCAGCAGCCAGGAGACGGGATTCATACCCCCCAGTTACACAGATACGCAGTATTTT
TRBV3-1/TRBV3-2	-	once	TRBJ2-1	CASSQQLLASSYNEQFF	TGTGCCAGCAGCCAACAACTTCTAGCCAGCTCCTACAATGAGCAGTTCTTC
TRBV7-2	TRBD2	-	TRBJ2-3	CASSPSTSGRRRDTQYF	TGTGCCAGCAGCCCCTCTACTAGCGGGAGAAGGAGAGATACGCAGTATTTT
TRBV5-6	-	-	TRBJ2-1	CASSSASGGTRSYNEQFF	TGTGCCAGCAGCTCGGCTTCAGGGGGGACGAGATCCTACAATGAGCAGTTCTTC
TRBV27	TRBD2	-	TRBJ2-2	CASSFSLTRLAGDTGELFF	TGTGCCAGCAGTTTTAGTTTGACGCGACTAGCGGGAGATACCGGGGAGCTGTTTTTT
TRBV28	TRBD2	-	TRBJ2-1	CASRPGTSGYNEQFF	TGTGCCAGCAGACCGGGGACTAGCGGATACAATGAGCAGTTCTTC
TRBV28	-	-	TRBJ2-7	CASRNTVYEQYF	TGTGCCAGCAGAAACACCGTCTACGAGCAGTACTTC
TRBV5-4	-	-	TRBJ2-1	CASSLGSRRDEQFF	TGTGCCAGCAGCTTGGGGAGTAGGAGAGATGAGCAGTTCTTC
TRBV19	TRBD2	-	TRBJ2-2	CASKRSPSSGFFGGELFF	TGTGCCAGTAAAAGATCTCCGTCTAGCGGGTTCTTCGGCGGGGAGCTGTTTTTT